This T cell receptor beta chain was captured by sequencing in a study of blood T cell repertoires in COVID-19. Study-level background: Sites across the United States, Italy and Spain contributed samples from acute and convalescent COVID-19. PBMCs, B-cell-depleted T cells, or T cells were the source of the cDNA or gDNA that made up the material.

Trimming stripped 5 bases from V and 4 bases from J, with 14 bases between. CDR3 length: 13 amino acids. CDR1 is GTSNPN and CDR2 is SVGIG in the germline V gene (reference sequence). Per the original data handling: Using reference gene primer amplification, nucleated cell counts were estimated. Here immunoSEQ multiplex PCR was the method, and the copy in TCRdb shows in-frame clones only, minus some. The D gene and trimming were derived from the DNA, and the V and J assignments and clone size from that table. This sample has about 260,000 clones, with around four fifths found just once. The sequence derives from a man between 60 and 75 years old with acute or convalescent COVID-19. Sequencing was carried out using peripheral blood. The chain couples TRBV30 to TRBJ1-2, with D perhaps matching TRBD1 (6 bases). This CDR3 is CAWSKGGLYGYTF. The CDR3, as DNA: TGTGCCTGGTCTAAGGGGGGGCTCTATGGCTACACCTTC.